Presented here are 23 T cell receptor beta chains from one specimen sequenced in a study of regulatory T cells in long-lasting Graves disease. Sample time point: newly diagnosed GD, antithyroid drugs for less than 3 months. Construction of the TCR library relied on RNA isolated from PBMCs. For TCR beta, libraries came from iRepertoire HTBI primers and Arm-PCR of CDR3 regions. TCRdb re-called the multiplex PCR reads with MiXCR, one entry per CDR3 protein. The data hold some 490,000 distinct CDR3 sequences, with more than 10% observed a single time. The same specimen was also included in a second study, on T cells in Graves' hyperthyroidism and ophthalmopathy.

Source: peripheral blood mononuclear cells (PBMCs), taken at new diagnosis, from a patient treated with antithyroid drugs. All receptors derive from a woman aged 30 to 39 with Graves disease.

This clonotype was picked up many times. The gene calls are TRBV5-8 and TRBJ2-1; 7 bases line up with TRBD1. Matching the DNA end better, TRBJ2-5 makes the J call doubtful. The CDR3 extends over 15 amino acids. Per the germline V gene, CDR1 is SGHTS and CDR2 is YDEGEE. The CDR3 bases are TGTGCCAGCAGCCCGACGGACAGGCCCCAAGAGACCCAGTACTTC. This gives the protein CASSPTDRPQETQYF.

This clonotype was observed at least ten times. The chain employs TRBV20-1 and TRBJ2-7; D is uncertain. Trimming stripped 3 bases from V and 3 bases from J, with 6 bases between. CDR3 size: 11 residues. CDR1 and CDR2 (germline): DFQATT, SNEGSKA (reference sequence). The DNA of the CDR3 is TGCAGTGCTAGGGCCGGCTACGAGCAGTACTTC. Its protein is CSARAGYEQYF.

The sample holds many counts of this clonotype. CDR3 amino acids: CASFSRLGSRDTQYF. For the CDR3, the DNA is TGTGCCAGCTTTAGTAGGCTCGGGTCCCGAGATACGCAGTATTTT. The chain carries TRBV28 and TRBJ2-3; D gene ambiguous. V lost 8 bases, J lost 5 bases, and 20 bases lay in between. Looked up from germline, CDR1 is MDHEN and CDR2 is SYDVKM. This CDR3 comprises 15 residues.

Comment on this clonotype: A read error is possible here, since a much larger clone lies one base away. In DNA form, the CDR3 reads TGTGCCAGCAGCTTGACCATTGGGGGCAGGGCGTACGAGCAGTTCTTC. Its protein product is CASSLTIGGRAYEQFF. This chain connects TRBV5-5 to TRBJ2-1, with D possibly matching TRBD1 (6 bases). Germline V lookup: CDR1 SGHKS, CDR2 YYEKEE (reference sequence). The CDR3 loop spans 16 amino acids. V was shortened by 1 base and J by 10 bases, with 21 bases between the two germline ends.

The table lists this clonotype with a few counts. The chain is built from TRBV28 and TRBJ2-5; D assignment may be TRBD1 or TRBD2 (5 bases each). The germline V and J ends were trimmed by 0 bases and 3 bases, with 8 bases remaining between them. Germline CDR1 MDHEN, CDR2 SYDVKM. CDR3 length equals 14 residues. This CDR3 is CASSLWRGEETQYF. The CDR3 DNA sequence: TGTGCCAGCAGTTTATGGAGGGGTGAAGAGACCCAGTACTTC.

The sample holds a few counts of this clonotype. The chain employs TRBV24-1 and TRBJ2-5; TRBD1 agrees at 12 bases. Germline V gene data show CDR1 as KGHDR and CDR2 as SFDVKD. Trimming cost V 6 bases and J 5 bases; bases outside gene matches: 6. There are 15 residues in the CDR3. DNA of the CDR3: TGTGCCACCAGTCCCGGGACAGGGGGCGTTGAGACCCAGTACTTC. Residues: CATSPGTGGVETQYF.

The sample holds many counts of this clonotype. The chain couples TRBV3-1 to TRBJ2-1, with D perhaps TRBD2 (5 bases). This CDR3 region has 15 residues. Between the trimmed V and J ends, which lost 10 bases and 0 bases, there was a span of 16 bases. CDR1 is LGHDT, CDR2 YNNKEL, per germline (reference sequence). CDR3 amino acids: CAIQSAGHSYNEQFF. In DNA form, the CDR3 reads TGTGCCATTCAGAGTGCGGGCCACTCCTACAATGAGCAGTTCTTC.

The rearrangement joins TRBV20-1 to TRBJ2-3, with a possible D match to TRBD2 (6 bases). CDR3 length: 13 amino acids. The V and J ends lost 3 bases and 6 bases respectively, with 13 bases between them. CDR1 is DFQATT and CDR2 is SNEGSKA in the germline V gene (reference sequence). CDR3 nucleotides: TGCAGTGCTAGTCGCGGGGAGTACGATACGCAGTATTTT. It codes for CSASRGEYDTQYF.

This clonotype was seen ten or more times. The chain recombines TRBV29-1 with TRBJ2-7; D is unclear. V lost 4 bases and J lost 5, with 12 bases in between. This CDR3 has 12 residues. The germline V gene has CDR1 SQVTM and CDR2 ANQGSEA. The CDR3: CSVVTFLDEQYF. The CDR3 nucleotides are TGCAGCGTTGTGACATTCCTGGACGAGCAGTACTTC.

This clonotype was seen repeatedly, ten times or more. The CDR3 loop is CAWSAGLEGEQFF. CDR3 in DNA: TGTGCCTGGAGTGCTGGACTAGAGGGTGAGCAGTTCTTC. The rearrangement uses TRBV30 and TRBJ2-1; 7 bases are a match to TRBD2. The germline V gene has CDR1 GTSNPN and CDR2 SVGIG (reference sequence). Losses at the gene ends were 1 base for V and 9 bases for J; bases not matched to a gene: 6. CDR3 length equals 13 residues.

This chain uses TRBV6-2 or TRBV6-3 with TRBJ2-1; D is possibly TRBD2 (7 bases). V was cut by 6 bases and J by 1 base, with 16 bases left in between. The V gene's germline CDR1 is MNHEY and CDR2 SVGEGT. This CDR3 region has 16 residues. CDR3 loop: CASRGRGGRSYNEQFF. The CDR3, as DNA: TGTGCCAGCAGGGGGAGGGGGGGAAGGTCCTACAATGAGCAGTTCTTC.

This clonotype was seen ten or more times. The rearrangement links TRBV27 to TRBJ2-7; the D gene could be TRBD1 or TRBD2 (6 bases each). Germline V gives CDR1 MNHEY, CDR2 SMNVEV (reference sequence). V lost 0 bases, J lost 9 bases, and 18 bases lay in between. The CDR3 contains 15 residues. CDR3 region: CASSLSRAGQTGQYF. The CDR3 DNA is TGTGCCAGCAGTTTATCGAGGGCGGGGCAGACAGGGCAGTACTTC.

This clonotype was seen at least ten times. V is TRBV7-3 and J is TRBJ2-2; 8 bases map to TRBD2. With 2 bases clipped from V and 4 bases from J, the junction kept 3 bases outside the gene matches. The CDR3 spans 15 residues. CDR1 is SGHTA and CDR2 is FQGTGA in the germline V gene. The CDR3 bases are TGTGCCAGCAGCTTAGCGGGAGGTAGCACCGGGGAGCTGTTTTTT. This codes for CASSLAGGSTGELFF.

This clonotype has at least ten counts. The rearrangement links TRBV15 to TRBJ1-1; D remains ambiguous. The CDR3 sequence is 13 residues long. V lost 4 bases and J 4 bases, leaving 10 bases between the germline ends. Per the germline V gene, CDR1 is LNHNV and CDR2 is YYDKDF (reference sequence). CDR3 in DNA: TGTGCCACCAGCACCAACAGACGCACTGAAGCTTTCTTT. It codes for CATSTNRRTEAFF.

This clonotype was counted many times. V and J are TRBV28 and TRBJ2-1; D unresolved. The germline V and J ends were trimmed by 1 base and 6 bases, with 7 bases remaining between them. The CDR3 contains 13 residues. Germline CDR1 is MDHEN and CDR2 is SYDVKM. CDR3 DNA sequence: TGTGCCAGCAGTTTATTTGTTCGCAATGAGCAGTTCTTC. Translation: CASSLFVRNEQFF.

There are many counts of this clonotype. The chain joins TRBV15 to TRBJ2-7; unclear D gene. The CDR3 is made up of 15 amino acids. CDR1 is LNHNV, CDR2 YYDKDF, per germline (reference sequence). Trimming removed 1 base at V and 3 bases at J, with 13 bases between. The CDR3 spells CATSRAPPRIYEQYF. CDR3 bases: TGTGCCACCAGCAGAGCCCCTCCGCGAATCTACGAGCAGTACTTC.

This clonotype was counted between two and nine times. The chain couples TRBV5-6 to TRBJ1-2; the D gene is possibly TRBD1 (5 bases). The CDR3 has 16 residues. Per germline, CDR1 SGHDT and CDR2 YYEEEE. V was cut by 2 bases and J by 1 base, with 15 bases left in between. The CDR3 sequence is CASSFPGGWNNYGYTF. The CDR3, as DNA: TGTGCCAGCAGCTTCCCTGGGGGATGGAATAACTATGGCTACACCTTC.

With respect to this clonotype: This likely came from a read error, as a far larger clone is one base away. The genes are TRBV6-5 and TRBJ1-1; D uncertain. Trimming cost V 2 bases and J 1 base, with 5 bases left between them. Germline CDR1 MNHEY, CDR2 SVGAGI. The CDR3 has 13 residues. The CDR3 nucleotides read TGTGCCAGCAGTTACATGGAGAACACTGAAGCTTTCTTT. Protein product: CASSYMENTEAFF.

The gene calls are TRBV24-1 and TRBJ2-5, with a tentative D call TRBD2 (6 bases). The CDR3 has 13 amino acids. Trimming pared 4 bases from V and 5 bases from J, leaving 10 bases between. Germline CDR1 reads KGHDR; CDR2 reads SFDVKD. Here the CDR3 reads CATSEGGLETQYF. The DNA for the CDR3 is TGTGCCACCAGTGAGGGGGGTCTGGAGACCCAGTACTTC.

This clonotype was recorded at least ten times. The chain carries TRBV27 and TRBJ2-7, with a weak D call TRBD1 (6 bases). The CDR3 length is 15 residues. Germline assignment: CDR1 MNHEY and CDR2 SMNVEV (reference sequence). V was trimmed by 5 bases and J by 5 bases, leaving 19 bases between them. The CDR3 reads CASSPTGSGWDEQYF. The CDR3 DNA sequence: TGTGCCAGCAGTCCGACAGGCTCCGGATGGGACGAGCAGTACTTC.

Concerning this clonotype: Since a much larger clone is just one base distant, this may be a read error. Because the CDR3 is missing its conserved closing phenylalanine or tryptophan, this is likely a read error. The chain recombines TRBV20-1 with TRBJ2-1, with 10 bases lining up with TRBD1. The V and J ends lost 6 bases and 5 bases, in that order; junction bases with no gene match: 4. The CDR3 extends over 13 amino acids. Germline-derived CDR1 and CDR2 are DFQATT and SNEGSKA (reference sequence). Written as DNA, the CDR3 is TGCAGTGCCCCGGGACAGGGGAACAATGAGCAGTTCCTC. This encodes CSAPGQGNNEQFL.

This clonotype was counted at least ten times. The chain couples TRBV10-3 to TRBJ2-5, with D possibly TRBD2 on 5 matching bases. The CDR3 spans 14 residues. Trimming stripped 0 bases from V and 7 bases from J, with 12 bases between. Germline CDR1 reads ENHRY; CDR2 reads SYGVKD. CDR3 sequence reads: CAISESGPRGTQYF. CDR3 sequence (DNA): TGTGCCATCAGTGAGTCGGGCCCCCGGGGGACCCAGTACTTC.

The rearrangement joins TRBV19 to TRBJ2-1, with a weak D call TRBD2 (5 bases). Germline values: CDR1 LNHDA, CDR2 SQIVND (reference sequence). The CDR3 runs to 15 residues. V lost 0 bases, J lost 1 base, and 7 bases lay in between. CDR3 amino acids: CASSIDGGSYNEQFF. Here the CDR3 DNA reads TGTGCCAGTAGTATAGACGGCGGGTCCTACAATGAGCAGTTCTTC.